The entry below gives a single T cell receptor beta chain sequence along with its context. Its antigen has not been determined. A read error may account for a junction end that differs from germline. No treatment had been received by any patient before thyroid surgery. Patient clinical samples collected from 2012 to 2018 were retrospectively analysed using T-cell receptor beta sequencing. This sample was taken from a study of metastatic and nonmetastatic thyroid tumors (dated by TCRdb to between 2020 and 2021). Context from the whole study: The researchers compared repertoires between peripheral blood samples and tumor or nodule tissue samples from patients with malignant or benign thyroid disease. General conclusions and limits of the study: In both blood and tumor samples, TCR beta diversity was reported to be significantly higher in malignant tumors than in benign nodules.

Via the germline V gene (reference sequence), CDR1 is DFQATT and CDR2 SNEGSKA. The CDR3 contains 15 residues, cysteine and phenylalanine counted. Only the CDR3 portion is preserved as DNA: 45 bases, with reading frame beginning at the first base. Library method: PCR. The instrument given in TCRdb is Illumina HiSeq 4000. The TCR beta-chain CDR3 region of each patient was profiled by high-throughput sequencing. As for the original processing: CDR3 differences across clinicopathological groups were used to build a classifier for discriminating distant-metastatic papillary thyroid cancer patients. To measure repertoire diversity the researchers used the Shannon index, while the Morisita-Horn index served to gauge how similar the tumor and blood repertoires were. TCRdb reprocessing: public reads trimmed at Q25 with fastp, clones called with MiXCR, in-frame beta chains kept. TCRdb's processing, not the authors' own work, is the source of the V and J calls. The sample has 53,000 or so clones on record, about 20% of them singletons. The top ten hold roughly 4% of the sample.

In this chain, TRBV20-1 is recombined with TRBJ1-5; the D region possibly corresponds to TRBD1 (5 bases align). The sequence came from a female donor with papillary thyroid cancer or a benign thyroid nodule (not recorded which). Some clones in this sample may be carry-over from other donors' samples. Sequencing was performed on blood. CDR3 protein: CSAIDLRTGHQPHHF. The DNA reads as follows: TGCAGTGCTATAGATCTCCGTACGGGGCATCAGCCCCATCATTTT.